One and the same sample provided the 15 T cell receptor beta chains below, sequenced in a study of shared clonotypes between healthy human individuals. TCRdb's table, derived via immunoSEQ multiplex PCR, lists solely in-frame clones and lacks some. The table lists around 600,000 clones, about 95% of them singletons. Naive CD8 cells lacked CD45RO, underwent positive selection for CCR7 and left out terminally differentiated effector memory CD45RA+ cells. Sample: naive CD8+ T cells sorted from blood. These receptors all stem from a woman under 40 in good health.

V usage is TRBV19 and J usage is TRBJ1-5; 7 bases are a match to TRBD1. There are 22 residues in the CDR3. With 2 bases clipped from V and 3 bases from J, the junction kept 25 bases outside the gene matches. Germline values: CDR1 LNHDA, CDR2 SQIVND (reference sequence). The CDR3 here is CASSILAWQNIIGDRANQPQHF. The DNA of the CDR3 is TGTGCCAGTAGTATATTGGCTTGGCAGAACATAATCGGCGACAGGGCCAATCAGCCCCAGCATTTT.

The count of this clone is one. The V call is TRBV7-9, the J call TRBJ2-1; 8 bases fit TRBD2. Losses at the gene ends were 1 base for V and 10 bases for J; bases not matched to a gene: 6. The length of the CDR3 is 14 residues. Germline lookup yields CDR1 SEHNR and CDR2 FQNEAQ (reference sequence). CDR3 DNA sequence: TGTGCCAGCAGCTTAGAAGGTTTAGCGGGAGAGCAGTTCTTC. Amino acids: CASSLEGLAGEQFF.

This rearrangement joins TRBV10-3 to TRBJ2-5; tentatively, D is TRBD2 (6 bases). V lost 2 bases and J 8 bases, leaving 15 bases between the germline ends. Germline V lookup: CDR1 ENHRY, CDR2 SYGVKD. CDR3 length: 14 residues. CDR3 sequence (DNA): TGTGCCATCAGTGAGGTGGGAGGAATTGAAACCCAGTACTTC. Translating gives CAISEVGGIETQYF.

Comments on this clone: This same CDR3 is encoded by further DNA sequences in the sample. The CDR3 nucleotides read TGTGCCAGCAGCTTAGGAAACAATGAGCAGTTCTTC. Translating gives CASSLGNNEQFF. The rearrangement uses TRBV7-9 and TRBJ2-1; D unclear. This CDR3 has 12 amino acids. Germline V lookup: CDR1 SEHNR, CDR2 FQNEAQ (reference sequence). Between the trimmed V and J ends, which lost 1 base and 5 bases, there was a span of 3 bases.

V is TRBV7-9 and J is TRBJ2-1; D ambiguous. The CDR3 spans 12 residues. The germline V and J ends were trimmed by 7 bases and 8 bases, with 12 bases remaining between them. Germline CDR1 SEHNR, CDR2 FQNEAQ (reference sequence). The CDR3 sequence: CASTWLGDEQFF. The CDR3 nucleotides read TGTGCCAGCACCTGGCTCGGAGATGAGCAGTTCTTC.

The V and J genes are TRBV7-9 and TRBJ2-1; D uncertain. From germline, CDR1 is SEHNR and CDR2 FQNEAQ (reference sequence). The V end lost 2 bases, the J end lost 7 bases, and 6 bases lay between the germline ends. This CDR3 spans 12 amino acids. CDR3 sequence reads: CASSLYPNEQFF. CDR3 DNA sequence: TGTGCCAGCAGCTTATACCCAAATGAGCAGTTCTTC.

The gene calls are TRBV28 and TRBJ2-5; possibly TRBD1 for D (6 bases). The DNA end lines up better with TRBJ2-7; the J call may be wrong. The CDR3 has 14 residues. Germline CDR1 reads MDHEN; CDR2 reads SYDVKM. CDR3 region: CASSLRQVAYEQYF. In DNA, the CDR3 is TGTGCCAGCAGTTTGCGACAGGTAGCCTACGAGCAGTACTTC.

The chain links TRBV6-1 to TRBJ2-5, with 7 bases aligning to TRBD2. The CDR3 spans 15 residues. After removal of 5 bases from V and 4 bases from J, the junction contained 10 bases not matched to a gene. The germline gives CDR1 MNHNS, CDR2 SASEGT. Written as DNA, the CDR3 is TGTGCCAGCAGTCCCGCCGTAGGGGAGGGAGAGACCCAGTACTTC. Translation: CASSPAVGEGETQYF.

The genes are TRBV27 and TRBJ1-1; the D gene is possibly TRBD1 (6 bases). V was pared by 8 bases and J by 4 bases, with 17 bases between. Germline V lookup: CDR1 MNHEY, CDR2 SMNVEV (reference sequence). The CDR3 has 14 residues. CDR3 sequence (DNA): TGTGCCAGCTGCACCCTACAGGGTTCCACTGAAGCTTTCTTT. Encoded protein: CASCTLQGSTEAFF.

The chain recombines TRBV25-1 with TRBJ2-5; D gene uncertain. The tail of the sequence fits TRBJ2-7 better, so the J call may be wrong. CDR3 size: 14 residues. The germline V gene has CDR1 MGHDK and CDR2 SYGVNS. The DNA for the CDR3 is TGTGCCAGCAGTGTTTCTATAAGCTCCTACGAGCAGTACTTC. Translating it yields CASSVSISSYEQYF.

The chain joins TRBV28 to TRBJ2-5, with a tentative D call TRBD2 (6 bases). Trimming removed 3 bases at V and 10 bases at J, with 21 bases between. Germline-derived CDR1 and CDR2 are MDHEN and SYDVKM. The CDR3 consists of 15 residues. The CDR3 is CASSFGRERPRDQYF. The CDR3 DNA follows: TGTGCCAGCAGTTTTGGACGGGAGCGCCCCAGGGACCAGTACTTC.

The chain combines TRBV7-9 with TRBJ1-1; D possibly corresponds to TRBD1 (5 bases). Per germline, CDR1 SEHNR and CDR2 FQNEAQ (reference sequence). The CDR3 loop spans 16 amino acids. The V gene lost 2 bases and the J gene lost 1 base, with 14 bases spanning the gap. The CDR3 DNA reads TGTGCCAGCAGCTTAACTTATCGGGGGAAGAACACTGAAGCTTTCTTT. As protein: CASSLTYRGKNTEAFF. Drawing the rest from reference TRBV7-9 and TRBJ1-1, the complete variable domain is DTGVSQNPRHKITKRGQNVTFRCDPISEHNRLYWYRQTLGQGPEFLTYFQNEAQLEKSRLLSDRFSAERPKGSFSTLEIQRTEQGDSAMYLCASSLTYRGKNTEAFFGQGTRLTVV.

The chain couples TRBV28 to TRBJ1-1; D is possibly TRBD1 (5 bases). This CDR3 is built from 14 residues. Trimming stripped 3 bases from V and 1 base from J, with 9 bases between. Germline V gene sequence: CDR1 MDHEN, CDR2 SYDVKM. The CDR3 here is CASSFGAGNTEAFF. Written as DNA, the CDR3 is TGTGCCAGCAGTTTTGGGGCAGGGAACACTGAAGCTTTCTTT. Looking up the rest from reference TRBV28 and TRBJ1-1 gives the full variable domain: DVKVTQSSRYLVKRTGEKVFLECVQDMDHENMFWYRQDPGLGLRLIYFSYDVKMKEKGDIPEGYSVSREKKERFSLILESASTNQTSMYLCASSFGAGNTEAFFGQGTRLTVV.

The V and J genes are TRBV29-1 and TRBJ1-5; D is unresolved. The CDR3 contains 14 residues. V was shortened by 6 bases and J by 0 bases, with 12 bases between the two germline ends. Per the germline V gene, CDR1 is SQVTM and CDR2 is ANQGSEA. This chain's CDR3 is CSVETGNSNQPQHF. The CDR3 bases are TGCAGCGTCGAGACGGGAAATAGCAATCAGCCCCAGCATTTT.

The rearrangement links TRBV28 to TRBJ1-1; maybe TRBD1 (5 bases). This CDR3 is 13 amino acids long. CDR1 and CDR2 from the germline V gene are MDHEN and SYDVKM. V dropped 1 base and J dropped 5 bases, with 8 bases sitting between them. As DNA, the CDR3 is TGTGCCAGCAGTTTATCAGGGTGGACTGAAGCTTTCTTT. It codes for CASSLSGWTEAFF.